This passage covers 19 T cell receptor beta chains from one sample sequenced in a study of T cell repertoires in cytomegalovirus infection. Each CDR3 protein is one row after TCRdb ran MiXCR on the reads. The table records roughly 600,000 distinct CDR3 sequences, 20% to 25% of them present only once. Sequencing was carried out using CD8+ T cells from PBMCs. The receptors originated from a human donor in good health (CMV status not recorded). Some clones in this sample may be carry-over from other donors' samples.

This clonotype showed up just a few times. CDR3 sequence reads: CASSLTRTGVDMNTEAFF. The CDR3 region has the DNA TGCGCCAGCAGCTTAACTCGGACAGGGGTGGACATGAACACTGAAGCTTTCTTT. The gene calls are TRBV5-1 and TRBJ1-1, with 9 bases that match TRBD1. With V trimmed by 2 bases and J by 0 bases, 11 bases remained unmatched. The CDR3 contains 18 residues. The germline CDR1 and CDR2 sequences are SGHRS and YFSETQ.

This clonotype showed up many times. The chain uses TRBV6-1 and TRBJ1-5; tentative D call: TRBD1 (5 bases). Between the trimmed V and J ends, which lost 0 bases and 4 bases, there was a span of 13 bases. Looked up from germline, CDR1 is MNHNS and CDR2 is SASEGT. The CDR3 spans 16 residues. The CDR3, as DNA: TGTGCCAGCAGTGAAGCCGGTCAGGGATCTAATCAGCCCCAGCATTTT. This sequence encodes CASSEAGQGSNQPQHF.

This chain connects TRBV6-2 or TRBV6-3 to TRBJ2-1; maybe TRBD2 (6 bases). V was cut by 2 bases and J by 6 bases, with 14 bases left in between. This CDR3 has 15 residues. The germline CDR1 and CDR2 sequences are MNHEY and SVGEGT. The CDR3: CASSYLGGIANEQFF. CDR3 coding DNA: TGTGCCAGCAGTTACCTCGGGGGAATCGCCAATGAGCAGTTCTTC.

This clonotype was recorded many times. CDR3 sequence (DNA): TGTGCCAGCAGTTCGACAGGGATGAACACCGGGGAGCTGTTTTTT. Translating it yields CASSSTGMNTGELFF. The V gene is TRBV12-3 or TRBV12-4, the J gene TRBJ2-2; TRBD1 aligns across 7 bases. Trimming at V came to 4 bases and at J to 1 base, leaving 3 bases not matched to a gene. This CDR3 has 15 residues.

This clonotype has a handful of counts. The chain links TRBV12-3 or TRBV12-4 to TRBJ1-2, with D uncertain. The CDR3 runs 12 residues. Trimming took 8 bases from V and 4 from J, leaving 11 bases between them. DNA of the CDR3: TGTGCCAGCCTTCGGGCGGGCTATGGCTACACCTTC. This codes for CASLRAGYGYTF.

CDR3: CSARGVGTNYGYTF. The CDR3 DNA reads TGCAGTGCTAGAGGGGTCGGAACTAACTATGGCTACACCTTC. This chain links TRBV20-1 with TRBJ1-2; D ambiguous. Between the trimmed V and J ends, which lost 1 base and 0 bases, there was a span of 9 bases. This CDR3 contains 14 residues. The V gene's germline CDR1 is DFQATT and CDR2 SNEGSKA (reference sequence).

This clonotype was recorded many times. V and J are TRBV4-1 and TRBJ1-2; TRBD1 matches 8 bases. The CDR3 loop spans 17 amino acids. CDR1 MGHRA and CDR2 YSYEKL come from the germline V gene. The junction had 11 bases not matched to a gene; V was cut back by 3 bases and J by 2 bases. The CDR3: CASSHYGGQGANYGYTF. CDR3 in DNA: TGCGCCAGCAGCCACTATGGTGGGCAGGGGGCGAACTATGGCTACACCTTC.

V usage is TRBV15 and J usage is TRBJ2-7; 8 bases are shared with TRBD2. Germline CDR1 reads LNHNV; CDR2 reads YYDKDF (reference sequence). Trimming removed 4 bases from V and 3 bases from J; junction bases left unmatched: 5. The CDR3 is 14 amino acids. For the CDR3, the DNA is TGTGCCACCAGCACCGGGAGGGGAGGCTACGAGCAGTACTTC. Its translation is CATSTGRGGYEQYF.

This clonotype was seen more than once but under ten times. The chain is built from TRBV15 and TRBJ2-1, with D unresolved. V lost 6 bases, J lost 5 bases, and 8 bases lay in between. Germline V gene data show CDR1 as LNHNV and CDR2 as YYDKDF (reference sequence). The CDR3 is 12 amino acids. CDR3 sequence reads: CATSPGHNEQFF. CDR3 nucleotide sequence: TGTGCCACCAGTCCGGGTCACAATGAGCAGTTCTTC. The entire variable domain, with the rest obtained from reference TRBV15 and TRBJ2-1, is as follows: DAMVIQNPRYQVTQFGKPVTLSCSQTLNHNVMYWYQQKSSQAPKLLFHYYDKDFNNEADTPDNFQSRRPNTSFCFLDIRSPGLGDTAMYLCATSPGHNEQFFGPGTRLTVL.

This clonotype was found a few times. The chain employs TRBV11-2 and TRBJ2-5; D may match TRBD1 or TRBD2 (6 bases each). V was pared by 4 bases and J by 0 bases, with 21 bases between. The CDR3 length is 18 residues. CDR1 SGHAT and CDR2 FQNNGV come from the germline V gene. The CDR3 DNA reads as TGTGCCAGCAGCTCGGCTCTCCCGGGGGCGAACCACCAAGAGACCCAGTACTTC. Its protein is CASSSALPGANHQETQYF.

The rearrangement joins TRBV6-5 to TRBJ1-2, with D maybe TRBD1 (5 bases). Germline loops: CDR1 MNHEY, CDR2 SVGAGI. The CDR3 has 14 residues. V lost 0 bases and J lost 8, with 13 bases in between. This CDR3 reads CASSYSGSRDGYTF. For the CDR3, the DNA is TGTGCCAGCAGTTACTCGGGGTCCAGGGACGGCTACACCTTC.

This clonotype has at least ten counts. This sequence joins TRBV12-3 or TRBV12-4 and TRBJ2-5; D gene unclear. The CDR3 length is 16 residues. V gave up 7 bases and J gave up 4 bases, with 22 bases separating them. The CDR3 nucleotides are TGTGCCAGCACCATCGACGGGCGGCCGATCGGAGAGACCCAGTACTTC. Amino acid sequence: CASTIDGRPIGETQYF.

V is TRBV6-5 and J is TRBJ2-2; TRBD1 matches at 10 bases. CDR3 length: 17 residues. The J segment lost 1 base and the V segment lost 0 bases, leaving 2 bases of the junction unmatched. Germline CDR1 reads MNHEY; CDR2 reads SVGAGI. CDR3 in DNA: TGTGCCAGCAGTTACTCTGGACAGGGGGAGAACACCGGGGAGCTGTTTTTT. Protein sequence: CASSYSGQGENTGELFF.

The genes are TRBV27 and TRBJ2-1; D possibly corresponds to TRBD2 (6 bases). V was shortened by 11 bases and J by 9 bases, with 11 bases between the two germline ends. CDR1 and CDR2 from the germline V gene are MNHEY and SMNVEV (reference sequence). CDR3 length equals 10 residues. As DNA, the CDR3 is TGTGCCTGCGGGCGGGGTGAGCAGTTCTTC. Translated: CACGRGEQFF.

The chain recombines TRBV28 with TRBJ1-6; D is perhaps TRBD1 (5 bases). CDR1 is MDHEN and CDR2 is SYDVKM in the germline V gene. This CDR3 is built from 17 residues. Trimming removed 3 bases at V and 0 bases at J, with 12 bases between. The CDR3 here is CASSLGQGSSYNSPLHF. The CDR3 DNA sequence: TGTGCCAGCAGTTTGGGTCAGGGAAGCTCCTATAATTCACCCCTCCACTTT.

This clonotype was seen a few times. The chain combines TRBV25-1 with TRBJ1-1; TRBD1 might be the D (6 bases). This CDR3 has 16 amino acids. V gave up 4 bases and J gave up 0 bases, with 15 bases separating them. Per the germline V gene, CDR1 is MGHDK and CDR2 is SYGVNS. CDR3 nucleotide sequence: TGTGCCAGCAGTGCCTCCTGGACAGAATTGAACACTGAAGCTTTCTTT. Protein: CASSASWTELNTEAFF. The full variable domain, rest sourced from reference TRBV25-1 and TRBJ1-1, is EADIYQTPRYLVIGTGKKITLECSQTMGHDKMYWYQQDPGMELHLIHYSYGVNSTEKGDLSSESTVSRIRTEHFPLTLESARPSHTSQYLCASSASWTELNTEAFFGQGTRLTVV.

This clonotype has just a few counts. The CDR3 region has the DNA TGCGCCAGCAGCTTGTCGTACAGGGGGAACAATGAGCAGTTCTTC. This gives the protein CASSLSYRGNNEQFF. The chain carries TRBV5-1 and TRBJ2-1; 8 bases are a match to TRBD1. The length of the CDR3 is 15 residues. Losses at the gene ends were 1 base for V and 5 bases for J; bases not matched to a gene: 5. The germline CDR1 and CDR2 sequences are SGHRS and YFSETQ.

The chain combines TRBV11-3 with TRBJ2-3, with 7 bases aligning to TRBD1. This CDR3 has 15 amino acids. V lost 1 base, J lost 4 bases, and 5 bases stayed unmatched. Germline values: CDR1 SGHNT, CDR2 YENEEA. The CDR3 DNA reads as TGTGCCAGCAGCTTAGTGCACACAGGGGCAGATACGCAGTATTTT. It specifies CASSLVHTGADTQYF.

The sample holds many counts of this clonotype. An end of the junction does not agree with germline; a read error may underlie this. The rearrangement links TRBV7-9 to TRBJ2-2, with D unresolved. The CDR3 loop spans 14 amino acids. Germline values: CDR1 SEHNR, CDR2 FQNEAQ (reference sequence). The chain's CDR3 is CASSLWPNPGELFF. The CDR3 DNA is TGTGCCAGCAGCTTATGGCCGAACCCCGGGGAGCTGTTTTTT.